The clone carrying this T cell receptor (beta chain) was seen a handful of times. Its specificity is unknown. The source of the sample is a study of naive and memory T cell subsets. Germline V lookup: CDR1 LNHDA, CDR2 SQIVND (reference sequence). CDR3 length equals 15 residues. The ends lost 3 bases at V and 7 bases at J; junction bases unmatched: 11. The sample's treatment: skin biopsy from PPD injection site in Mantoux-positive individual. TCR cDNA received a 3' ligated oligonucleotide that carried a UMI. Study-level results: The RNA method is potentially sensitive to activation and differentiation changes.

Ligated cDNA underwent four rounds of PCR with nested alpha and beta constant region primers and SP2. TCRdb called the UMI-ligation and nested PCR reads again in MiXCR, with one record for every CDR3 protein. The data show 30,000 to 35,000 distinct CDR3 sequences, 6.5% to 8% seen once. The chain is built from TRBV19 and TRBJ1-1; 7 nucleotides match TRBD1. This receptor was taken from an adult in good health. Sequenced material: skin, taken from a tuberculin skin test site. CDR3 coding DNA: TGTGCCAGTAGTATGACCGGGACAGCTATTGTTGAAGCTTTCTTT. Residues: CASSMTGTAIVEAFF. The whole variable domain, filled in from reference TRBV19 and TRBJ1-1, reads DGGITQSPKYLFRKEGQNVTLSCEQNLNHDAMYWYRQDPGQGLRLIYYSQIVNDFQKGDIAEGYSVSREKKESFPLTVTSAQKNPTAFYLCASSMTGTAIVEAFFGQGTRLTVV.